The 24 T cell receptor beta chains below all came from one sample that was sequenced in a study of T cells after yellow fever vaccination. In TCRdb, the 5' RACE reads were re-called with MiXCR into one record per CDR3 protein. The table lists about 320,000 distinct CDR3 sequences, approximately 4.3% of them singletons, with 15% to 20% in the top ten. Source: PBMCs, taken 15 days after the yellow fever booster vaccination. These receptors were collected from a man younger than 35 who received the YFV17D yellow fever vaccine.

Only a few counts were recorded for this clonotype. The CDR3 loop reads CASSPQGLGEKLFF. In DNA form, the CDR3 reads TGTGCCAGCTCACCACAGGGGCTGGGGGAAAAACTGTTTTTT. This chain links TRBV18 with TRBJ1-4; the D gene is possibly TRBD1 (5 bases). Trimming took off 1 base at V and 8 bases at J, with 11 bases between the two ends. Germline CDR1 reads KGHSH; CDR2 reads LQKENI. The length of the CDR3 is 14 residues.

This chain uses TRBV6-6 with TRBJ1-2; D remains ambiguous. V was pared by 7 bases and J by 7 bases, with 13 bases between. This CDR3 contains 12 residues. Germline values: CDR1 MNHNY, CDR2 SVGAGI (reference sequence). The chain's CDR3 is CASTHPLLGYTF. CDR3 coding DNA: TGTGCCAGCACCCACCCTCTTCTTGGCTACACCTTC.

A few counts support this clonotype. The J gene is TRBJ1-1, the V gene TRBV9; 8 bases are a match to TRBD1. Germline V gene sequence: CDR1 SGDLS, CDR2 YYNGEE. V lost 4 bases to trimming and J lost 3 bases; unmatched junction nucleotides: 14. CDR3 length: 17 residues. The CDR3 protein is CASSQLGTGGFHTEAFF. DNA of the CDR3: TGTGCCAGCAGCCAACTCGGGACAGGCGGGTTCCACACTGAAGCTTTCTTT.

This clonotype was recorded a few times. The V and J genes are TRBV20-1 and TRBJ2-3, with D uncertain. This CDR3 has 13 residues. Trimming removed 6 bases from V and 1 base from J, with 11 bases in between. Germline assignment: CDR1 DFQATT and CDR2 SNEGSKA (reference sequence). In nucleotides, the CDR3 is TGCAGTGCCGCCACCCCCCGCACAGATACGCAGTATTTT. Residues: CSAATPRTDTQYF.

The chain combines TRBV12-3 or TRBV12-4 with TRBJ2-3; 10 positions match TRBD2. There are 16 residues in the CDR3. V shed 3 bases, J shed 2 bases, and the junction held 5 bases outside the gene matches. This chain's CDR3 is CASSFQTSGFTDTQYF. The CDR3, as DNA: TGTGCCAGCAGTTTTCAGACTAGCGGGTTCACAGATACGCAGTATTTT.

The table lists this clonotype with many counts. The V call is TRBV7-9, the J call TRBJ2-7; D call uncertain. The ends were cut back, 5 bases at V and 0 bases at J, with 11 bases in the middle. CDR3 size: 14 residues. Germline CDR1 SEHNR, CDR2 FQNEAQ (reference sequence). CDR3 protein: CASSAVVGSYEQYF. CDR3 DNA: TGTGCCAGCAGCGCGGTAGTGGGCTCCTACGAGCAGTACTTC.

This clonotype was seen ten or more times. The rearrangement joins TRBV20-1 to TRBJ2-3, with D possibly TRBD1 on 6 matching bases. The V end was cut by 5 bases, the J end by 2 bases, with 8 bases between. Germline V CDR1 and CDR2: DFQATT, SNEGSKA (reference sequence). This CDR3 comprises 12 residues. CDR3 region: CSAGGTTDTQYF. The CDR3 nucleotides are TGCAGTGCTGGGGGCACCACAGATACGCAGTATTTT.

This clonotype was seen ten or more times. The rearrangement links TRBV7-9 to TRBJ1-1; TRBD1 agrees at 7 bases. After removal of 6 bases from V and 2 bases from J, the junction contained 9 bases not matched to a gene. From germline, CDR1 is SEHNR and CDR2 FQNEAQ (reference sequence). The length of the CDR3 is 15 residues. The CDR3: CASRPGRGGNTEAFF. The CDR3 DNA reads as TGTGCCAGCAGGCCCGGCAGGGGGGGAAACACTGAAGCTTTCTTT. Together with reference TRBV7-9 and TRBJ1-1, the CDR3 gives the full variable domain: DTGVSQNPRHKITKRGQNVTFRCDPISEHNRLYWYRQTLGQGPEFLTYFQNEAQLEKSRLLSDRFSAERPKGSFSTLEIQRTEQGDSAMYLCASRPGRGGNTEAFFGQGTRLTVV.

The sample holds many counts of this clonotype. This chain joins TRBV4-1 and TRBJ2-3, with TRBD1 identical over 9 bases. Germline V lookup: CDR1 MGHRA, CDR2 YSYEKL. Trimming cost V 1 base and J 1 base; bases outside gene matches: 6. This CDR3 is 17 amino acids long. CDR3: CASSQGTGQGRTDTQYF. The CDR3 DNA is TGCGCCAGCAGCCAAGGGACGGGACAGGGTCGCACAGATACGCAGTATTTT.

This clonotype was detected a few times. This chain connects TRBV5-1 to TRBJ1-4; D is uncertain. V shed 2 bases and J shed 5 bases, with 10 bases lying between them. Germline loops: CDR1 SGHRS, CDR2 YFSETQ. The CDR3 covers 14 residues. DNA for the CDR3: TGCGCCAGCAGCTTTGACGGGCTAAATGAAAAACTGTTTTTT. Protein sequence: CASSFDGLNEKLFF.

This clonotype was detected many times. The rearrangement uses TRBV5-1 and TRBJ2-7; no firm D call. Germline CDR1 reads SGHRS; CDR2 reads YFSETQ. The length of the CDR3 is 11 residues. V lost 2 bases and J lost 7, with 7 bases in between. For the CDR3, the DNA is TGCGCCAGCAGCTTCGGGTTTGAGCAGTACGTC. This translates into CASSFGFEQYV.

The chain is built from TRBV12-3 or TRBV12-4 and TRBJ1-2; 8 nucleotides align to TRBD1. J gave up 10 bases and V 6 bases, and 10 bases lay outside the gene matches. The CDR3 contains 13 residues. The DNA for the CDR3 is TGTGCCAGCAGGGGGGACAGGTTCCGTCCCTACACCTTC. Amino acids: CASRGDRFRPYTF.

The CDR3 region is CATSGSGLAGPDTQYF. The CDR3 DNA follows: TGTGCCACCAGTGGCTCAGGACTAGCGGGCCCAGATACGCAGTATTTT. The chain has TRBV24-1 and TRBJ2-3; 11 bases agree with TRBD2. Germline V gene data show CDR1 as KGHDR and CDR2 as SFDVKD. With 5 bases clipped from V and 4 bases from J, the junction kept 7 bases outside the gene matches. The CDR3 covers 16 residues.

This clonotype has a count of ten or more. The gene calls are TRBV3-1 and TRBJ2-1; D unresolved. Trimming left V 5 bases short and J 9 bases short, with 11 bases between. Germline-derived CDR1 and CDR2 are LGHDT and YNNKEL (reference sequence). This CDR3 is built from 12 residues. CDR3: CASSFNMGEQFF. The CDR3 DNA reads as TGTGCCAGCAGCTTTAATATGGGTGAGCAGTTCTTC.

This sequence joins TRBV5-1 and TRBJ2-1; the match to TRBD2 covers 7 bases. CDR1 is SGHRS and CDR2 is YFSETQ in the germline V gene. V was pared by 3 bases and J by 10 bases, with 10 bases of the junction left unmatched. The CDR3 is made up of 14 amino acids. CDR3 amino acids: CASSYSGSQLEQFF. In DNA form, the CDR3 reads TGCGCCAGCAGCTATAGCGGGTCCCAATTAGAGCAGTTCTTC.

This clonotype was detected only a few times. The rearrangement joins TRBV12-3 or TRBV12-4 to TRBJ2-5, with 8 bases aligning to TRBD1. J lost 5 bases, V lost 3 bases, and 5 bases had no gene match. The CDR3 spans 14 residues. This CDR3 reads CASSFGQGVETQYF. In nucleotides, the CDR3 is TGTGCCAGCAGTTTTGGACAGGGAGTTGAGACCCAGTACTTC.

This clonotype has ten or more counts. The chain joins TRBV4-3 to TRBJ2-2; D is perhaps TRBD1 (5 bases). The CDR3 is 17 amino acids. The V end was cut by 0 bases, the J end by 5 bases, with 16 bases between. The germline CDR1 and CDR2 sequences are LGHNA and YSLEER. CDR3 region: CASSQEFTRRGTGELFF. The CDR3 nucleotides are TGCGCCAGCAGCCAAGAATTTACCAGAAGGGGTACCGGGGAGCTGTTTTTT.

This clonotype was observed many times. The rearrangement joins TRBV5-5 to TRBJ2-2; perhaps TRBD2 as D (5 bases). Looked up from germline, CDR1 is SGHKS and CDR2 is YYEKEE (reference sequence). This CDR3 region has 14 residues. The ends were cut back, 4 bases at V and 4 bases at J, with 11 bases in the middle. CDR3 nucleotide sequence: TGTGCCAGCAGCCTCGGGATCTTCACCGGGGAGCTGTTTTTT. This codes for CASSLGIFTGELFF.

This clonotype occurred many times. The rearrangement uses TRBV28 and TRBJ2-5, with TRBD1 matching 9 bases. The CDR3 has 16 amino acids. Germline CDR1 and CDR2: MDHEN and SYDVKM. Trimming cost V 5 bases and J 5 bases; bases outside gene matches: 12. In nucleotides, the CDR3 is TGTGCCAGCAGTACGAGATACAGGGGGCGCCGGGAGACCCAGTACTTC. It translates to CASSTRYRGRRETQYF.

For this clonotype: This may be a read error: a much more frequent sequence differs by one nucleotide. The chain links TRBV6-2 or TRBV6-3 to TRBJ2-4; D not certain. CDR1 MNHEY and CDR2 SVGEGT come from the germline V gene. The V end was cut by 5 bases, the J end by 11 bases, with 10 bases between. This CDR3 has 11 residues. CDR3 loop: CASSDNLVQYF. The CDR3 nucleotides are TGTGCCAGCAGTGACAATCTGGTTCAGTACTTC.

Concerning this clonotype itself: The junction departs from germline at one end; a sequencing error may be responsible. The CDR3 DNA follows: TGTGTCAGCAGTTTCAGCGGTACGCAGTATTTT. It encodes CVSSFSGTQYF. The chain is built from TRBV27 and TRBJ2-3; D is possibly TRBD2 (5 bases). CDR1 is MNHEY, CDR2 SMNVEV, per germline (reference sequence). The CDR3 has 11 residues.

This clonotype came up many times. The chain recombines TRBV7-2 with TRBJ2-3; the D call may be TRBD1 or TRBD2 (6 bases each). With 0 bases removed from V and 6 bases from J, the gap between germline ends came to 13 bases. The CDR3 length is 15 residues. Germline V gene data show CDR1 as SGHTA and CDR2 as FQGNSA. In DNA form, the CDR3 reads TGTGCCAGCAGCTTAGCTGTCGGGGGCCCGGATACGCAGTATTTT. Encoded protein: CASSLAVGGPDTQYF.

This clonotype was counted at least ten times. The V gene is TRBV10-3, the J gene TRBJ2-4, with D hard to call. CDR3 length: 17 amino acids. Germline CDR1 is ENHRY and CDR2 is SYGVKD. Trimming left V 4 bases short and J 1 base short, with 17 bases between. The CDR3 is CAISATIGMRAKNIQYF. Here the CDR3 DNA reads TGTGCCATCAGTGCGACGATAGGGATGAGGGCCAAAAACATTCAGTACTTC.

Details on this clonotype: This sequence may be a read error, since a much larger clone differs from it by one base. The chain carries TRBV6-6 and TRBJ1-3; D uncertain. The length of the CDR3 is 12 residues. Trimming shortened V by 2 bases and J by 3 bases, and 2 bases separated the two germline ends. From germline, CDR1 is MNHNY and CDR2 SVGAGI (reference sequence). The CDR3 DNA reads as TGTGCCAGCAGTTACCATGGAAACACCATATATTTT. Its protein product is CASSYHGNTIYF.